The 8 T cell receptor beta chains below were found in one sample sequenced in a study of blood T cell repertoires in COVID-19. The method was immunoSEQ multiplex PCR; TCRdb's version includes in-frame clones alone and lacks a portion of them. The sample has 150,000 to 180,000 clones, about 80% seen once. Sequenced input: peripheral blood. These receptors all stem from a woman aged 55-69 years with acute or convalescent COVID-19.

The V and J genes are TRBV5-6 and TRBJ1-1; D is possibly TRBD1 (5 bases). Germline CDR1 SGHDT, CDR2 YYEEEE. The CDR3 spans 17 residues. Trimming shortened V by 1 base and J by 4 bases, and 20 bases separated the two germline ends. The CDR3 DNA reads as TGTGCCAGCAGCTTGAAGGGGTCCAAAATAAGAAGCACTGAAGCTTTCTTT. Protein product: CASSLKGSKIRSTEAFF.

For this clone: Other DNA sequences in the same sample also yield this CDR3. V and J are TRBV5-1 and TRBJ1-5; D unclear. Germline CDR1 is SGHRS and CDR2 is YFSETQ. V was pared by 0 bases and J by 3 bases, with 4 bases between. The CDR3 is 13 amino acids. CDR3 DNA: TGCGCCAGCAGCTTGGGGGCCAATCAGCCCCAGCATTTT. It specifies CASSLGANQPQHF. Combining the CDR3 with reference TRBV5-1 and TRBJ1-5 gives the whole variable domain KAGVTQTPRYLIKTRGQQVTLSCSPISGHRSVSWYQQTPGQGLQFLFEYFSETQRNKGNFPGRFSGRQFSNSRSEMNVSTLELGDSALYLCASSLGANQPQHFGDGTRLSIL.

This chain connects TRBV13 to TRBJ2-3; 9 bases align to TRBD2. The ends lost 6 bases at V and 5 bases at J; junction bases unmatched: 12. The CDR3 totals 16 residues. Germline V gene sequence: CDR1 PRHDT, CDR2 FYEKMQ (reference sequence). CDR3 region: CASSIRSAGGIDTQYF. For the CDR3, the DNA is TGTGCCAGCAGTATCCGGAGTGCGGGGGGGATAGATACGCAGTATTTT.

The chain employs TRBV24-1 and TRBJ1-2; 9 positions agree with TRBD1. This CDR3 contains 15 residues. The V gene end was trimmed by 5 bases and the J gene end by 2 bases; junction bases not matched to a gene: 5. CDR1 KGHDR and CDR2 SFDVKD come from the germline V gene. CDR3 nucleotides: TGTGCCACCAGTGGCCCCGGACAGGGGAACTATGGCTACACCTTC. As protein: CATSGPGQGNYGYTF.

The rearrangement joins TRBV5-4 to TRBJ1-1; 9 bases are a match to TRBD1. This CDR3 spans 15 amino acids. V lost 4 bases and J lost 7; bases outside the gene matches: 11. Germline CDR1 reads SGHNT; CDR2 reads YYREEE (reference sequence). The CDR3 is CASSRLQGAKSEAFF. DNA of the CDR3: TGTGCCAGCAGCAGACTACAGGGGGCTAAGAGTGAAGCTTTCTTT.

This clone has just a few counts. The gene calls are TRBV5-4 and TRBJ1-3, with 7 bases fitting TRBD1. Germline lookup yields CDR1 SGHNT and CDR2 YYREEE (reference sequence). CDR3 size: 16 residues. After removal of 0 bases from V and 2 bases from J, the junction contained 5 bases not matched to a gene. CDR3: CASSLAGGGAGNTIYF. In nucleotides, the CDR3 is TGTGCCAGCAGCTTGGCCGGAGGGGGCGCTGGAAACACCATATATTTT. The complete variable domain, with remaining parts taken from reference TRBV5-4 and TRBJ1-3, reads ETGVTQSPTHLIKTRGQQVTLRCSSQSGHNTVSWYQQALGQGPQFIFQYYREEENGRGNFPPRFSGLQFPNYSSELNVNALELDDSALYLCASSLAGGGAGNTIYFGEGSWLTVV.

The genes are TRBV24-1 and TRBJ1-2, with D possibly matching TRBD1 (6 bases). The CDR3 totals 13 residues. Germline V gene sequence: CDR1 KGHDR, CDR2 SFDVKD. V was clipped by 4 bases and J by 2 bases, with 7 bases between them. The CDR3 DNA reads TGTGCCACCAGTGAGGACAGCAACTATGGCTACACCTTC. This gives the protein CATSEDSNYGYTF.

This sequence joins TRBV7-2 and TRBJ2-1, with 15 bases matching TRBD2. Germline CDR1 and CDR2: SGHTA and FQGNSA. V dropped 6 bases and J dropped 9; count of bases not matched to a gene: 6. This CDR3 spans 15 amino acids. CDR3 coding DNA: TGTGCCAGCAGGCGGACTAGCGGGGGGGCCCCTGAGCAGTTCTTC. Translation: CASRRTSGGAPEQFF. Drawing the rest from reference TRBV7-2 and TRBJ2-1, the complete variable domain is GAGVSQSPSNKVTEKGKDVELRCDPISGHTALYWYRQSLGQGLEFLIYFQGNSAPDKSGLPSDRFSAERTGGSVSTLTIQRTQQEDSAVYLCASRRTSGGAPEQFFGPGTRLTVL.